This TCR beta chain was recovered during a study of shared clonotypes between healthy human individuals. Study as a whole: Each donor contributed plates that comprised three CD4 naive, three CD4 memory, two CD8 naive and one CD8 memory.

Produced via immunoSEQ multiplex PCR; TCRdb's table is partial and in-frame only. The sample includes millions of clones, approximately 90% of them seen just once. CDR1 is SGHNT, CDR2 YYREEE, per germline (reference sequence). The CDR3 sequence is 14 residues long. V was pared by 2 bases and J by 5 bases, with 13 bases between. Nashville, Tennessee was home to all donors, each a Caucasian adult. The table lists this clone with a count of one. The clonotype comes from a man aged 18-30 years in good health. V gene TRBV5-4 combines with J gene TRBJ2-5; D gene ambiguous. Sequenced: naive CD4+ T cells sorted from blood. As for subset: CD45RA+ positively selected. The CDR3 DNA reads TGTGCCAGCAGCTTTTGGCGGAGTGGGGAGACCCAGTACTTC. Its translation: CASSFWRSGETQYF.